This T cell receptor (beta chain) was sequenced during a study of PD-1 blockade in classical Hodgkin lymphoma. Using immunoSEQ multiplex PCR, the repertoire was profiled, and TCRdb retains in-frame clones only, with some absent. The sample has around 13,000 clones, 80% to 90% seen once. The time point denotes: cycle 4 day 1 (C4D1), after 6 weeks of nivolumab. Each of the patients experienced relapse following autologous stem cell transplantation, and their brentuximab vedotin exposure differed. Looked up from germline, CDR1 is MNHEY and CDR2 is SVGAGI. The V and J ends lost 5 bases and 4 bases, in that order; junction bases with no gene match: 3. The CDR3 totals 14 residues.

This TCR was sampled from a human donor with classical Hodgkin lymphoma. The sample was peripheral blood mononuclear cells (PBMCs), taken before the fourth cycle of nivolumab. The rearrangement uses TRBV6-5 and TRBJ1-5; 9 bases are shared with TRBD1. CDR3 amino acids: CASSTGGWNQPQHF. The CDR3 nucleotides are TGTGCCAGCAGTACAGGGGGCTGGAATCAGCCCCAGCATTTT.